Sequencing of this TCR beta chain was carried out in a study of CD8+ T cells in alopecia areata. General study results and limits: Mice gave a clearer picture of TCR sharing than patients did, possibly for HLA-related reasons. Lesional scalp, especially alopecia totalis/universalis, showed higher clonality than normal scalp.

This clone was counted between two and nine times. The antigen remains unidentified. RNA, once extracted, was reverse transcribed into cDNA for use as the sequencing template. The method was immunoSEQ multiplex PCR; TCRdb's version includes in-frame clones alone and lacks a portion of them. This table has under 250,000 clones, about three fifths appearing once. This receptor was taken from a human donor with alopecia areata. Material: CD4+ T cells sorted from blood, obtained at week 0.

The CDR3 here is CSVLRGVPDTQYF. The CDR3 DNA sequence: TGCAGCGTCCTTCGGGGAGTCCCAGATACGCAGTATTTT. The gene calls are TRBV29-1 and TRBJ2-3; the D gene is possibly TRBD2 (5 bases). V gave up 6 bases and J gave up 4 bases, with 14 bases separating them. This CDR3 has 13 amino acids. Germline CDR1 is SQVTM and CDR2 is ANQGSEA.